This T cell receptor (beta chain) was obtained from a study of T-cell reconstitution after alpha-beta-depleted transplantation in children. Study-level results: Where alpha-beta T cells came from about two months after transplant was reportedly several hundred expanded graft clones.

The TCRbeta library was prepared with unique molecular identifiers. TCRdb itself ran the PCR reads through MiXCR, one entry per CDR3 protein. Counted here are roughly 420,000 distinct CDR3 sequences, 15% to 20% occurring once; the ten biggest clones make up under 30%. The CDR3 loop spans 13 amino acids. Germline loops: CDR1 DFQATT, CDR2 SNEGSKA (reference sequence). V dropped 5 bases and J dropped 5; count of bases not matched to a gene: 5. This clonotype appeared a few times. The antigen is undetermined. Sequenced here: PBMCs, mostly from graft donor cells, sampled 360 days after TCRalphabeta/CD19-depleted stem cell transplant. The clonotype originates from a boy under two years old who had a stem cell transplant for Wiskott-Aldrich syndrome, so the T cells may come from the graft donor. The chain links TRBV20-1 to TRBJ2-1, with 8 positions matching TRBD2. The CDR3 sequence: CSARTSPNNEQFF. The CDR3 region has the DNA TGCAGTGCTCGGACTAGCCCGAACAATGAGCAGTTCTTC.